The clone carrying this T cell receptor (beta chain) was picked up a small number of times. Its antigen is unknown. Trimming took 10 bases from V and 5 from J, leaving 17 bases between them. CDR3 length equals 14 residues. The germline V gene has CDR1 WNHNN and CDR2 SYGVQD (reference sequence). After 5'RACE with constant-segment primers, TCR alpha and TCR beta cDNA libraries carrying sample barcodes and UMIs were obtained. TCRdb re-called the 5' RACE reads with MiXCR, one entry per CDR3 protein. This table has roughly 280,000 distinct CDR3 sequences, around 15% appearing once. The data are from a study of T-cell memory formation after mild COVID-19. Whole-study context: TCR clusters were largely donor specific. The study's findings and limits: Pre-infection memory already had some responding clones, implying cross-reactive memory joined. Clones contracting across day 15 to 85 had a balanced CD4/CD8 profile; later expanding clones leaned CD4+.

The receptor was derived from a man aged 18 to 30 who had mild COVID-19 (a few samples of this study predate the infection). Cell type and time point are not known. The sequenced material came from PBMCs or a T cell subset sorted from them (not recorded which). This chain links TRBV10-1 with TRBJ1-4, with D maybe TRBD1 (5 bases). The CDR3 DNA sequence: TGCGCCACCTTCTCGCGGACATGGAATGAAAAACTGTTTTTT. Protein sequence: CATFSRTWNEKLFF.